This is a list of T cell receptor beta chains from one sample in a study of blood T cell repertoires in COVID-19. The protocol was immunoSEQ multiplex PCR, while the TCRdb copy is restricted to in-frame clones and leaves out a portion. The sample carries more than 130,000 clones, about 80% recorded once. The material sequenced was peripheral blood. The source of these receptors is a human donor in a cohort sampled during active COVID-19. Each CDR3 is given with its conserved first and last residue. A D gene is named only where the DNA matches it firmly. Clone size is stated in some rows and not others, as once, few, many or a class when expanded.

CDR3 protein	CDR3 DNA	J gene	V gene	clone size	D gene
CASSQDLSSNQPQHF	TGCGCCAGCAGCCAAGATCTCAGTAGCAATCAGCCCCAGCATTTT	TRBJ1-5	TRBV4-3	-	-
CASTPGTYNEQFF	TGTGCCAGCACCCCGGGGACCTACAATGAGCAGTTCTTC	TRBJ2-1	TRBV6-5	-	-
CASSYGSRGVQPQHF	TGTGCCAGCAGTTACGGGTCCCGGGGGGTTCAGCCCCAGCATTTT	TRBJ1-5	TRBV6-6	-	-
CASSAVGGTGSYEQYF	TGTGCCAGCAGCGCTGTGGGAGGGACAGGATCCTACGAGCAGTACTTC	TRBJ2-7	TRBV9	-	-
CASSLARAGELFF	TGTGCCAGCAGTTTAGCGAGGGCCGGGGAGCTGTTTTTT	TRBJ2-2	TRBV12-3/TRBV12-4	-	-
CASSLTSGNEQFF	TGTGCCAGCAGCCTGACTAGCGGCAATGAGCAGTTCTTC	TRBJ2-1	TRBV5-4	-	TRBD2
CASSQATGVWNRLFF	TGCGCCAGCAGCCAAGCCACAGGAGTGTGGAATCGTCTGTTTTTT	TRBJ1-4	TRBV4-3	-	-
CASSPGQGRPQYF	TGTGCCAGCAGCCCAGGACAGGGGCGTCCCCAGTACTTC	TRBJ2-5	TRBV7-3	once	TRBD1
CASSQTSGGVLGSEQFF	TGTGCCAGCAGCCAGACTAGCGGGGGGGTTTTAGGCAGTGAGCAGTTCTTC	TRBJ2-1	TRBV3-1/TRBV3-2	-	TRBD2
CASSLDRRNQPQHF	TGCGCCAGCAGCCTAGACAGGAGGAATCAGCCCCAGCATTTT	TRBJ1-5	TRBV4-3	once	-
CAIRTYTDTQYF	TGTGCCATACGGACTTACACAGATACGCAGTATTTT	TRBJ2-3	TRBV10-3	-	-
CASSEVGVYGYTF	TGTGCCAGCAGTGAAGTAGGGGTCTATGGCTACACCTTC	TRBJ1-2	TRBV6-1	-	-
CASSLRAGVGYTF	TGTGCCAGCAGCTTAAGGGCAGGGGTTGGCTACACCTTC	TRBJ1-2	TRBV7-3	-	-
CAITSSAGATTGELFF	TGTGCCATCACCTCTTCGGCGGGGGCAACCACCGGGGAGCTGTTTTTT	TRBJ2-2	TRBV10-3	few	-
CASSSLLAEAYNEQFF	TGTGCCAGCAGCTCACTCCTAGCGGAAGCCTACAATGAGCAGTTCTTC	TRBJ2-1	TRBV6-2/TRBV6-3	-	TRBD2
CASSVEGLNEQFF	TGTGCCAGCAGTGTGGAGGGTTTGAATGAGCAGTTCTTC	TRBJ2-1	TRBV6-4	few	-
CASSSQTSTDTQYF	TGTGCCAGCAGCTCTCAGACTAGCACAGATACGCAGTATTTT	TRBJ2-3	TRBV6-6	-	-
CASSPKGDTIYF	TGTGCCAGCTCACCAAAGGGAGACACCATATATTTT	TRBJ1-3	TRBV18	-	-
CASSISRDRASYEQYF	TGTGCCAGCAGCATCTCGCGGGACCGAGCCTCCTACGAGCAGTACTTC	TRBJ2-7	TRBV7-2	-	-
CASSVTGINTGELFF	TGTGCCAGCAGCGTGACAGGGATAAACACCGGGGAGCTGTTTTTT	TRBJ2-2	TRBV11-3	-	TRBD1
CASSRQGDAYEQYF	TGTGCCAGCAGTCGACAGGGTGACGCCTACGAGCAGTACTTC	TRBJ2-7	TRBV6-6	once	TRBD1
CASNNPGYGDTEAFF	TGTGCCAGCAATAACCCAGGGTATGGGGACACTGAAGCTTTCTTT	TRBJ1-1	TRBV6-5	-	-
CASSAGGSGNTIYF	TGTGCCAGCAGCGCTGGAGGCTCTGGAAACACCATATATTTT	TRBJ1-3	TRBV9	-	-
CSASIVNTEAFF	TGCAGTGCTAGTATCGTAAACACTGAAGCTTTCTTT	TRBJ1-1	TRBV20-1	-	-
CASSTRGQPQHF	TGTGCCAGCAGTACCAGGGGGCAGCCCCAGCATTTT	TRBJ1-5	TRBV12-3/TRBV12-4	-	TRBD1
CASRISGKPQHF	TGTGCCAGCAGGATTTCGGGGAAGCCCCAGCATTTT	TRBJ1-5	TRBV12-3/TRBV12-4	-	-
CASSAGGQGYNEQFF	TGTGCCAGCAGCGCGGGGGGACAGGGGTACAATGAGCAGTTCTTC	TRBJ2-1	TRBV5-4	-	TRBD1
CASSGAGQGAIGYTF	TGTGCCAGCAGCGGAGCCGGACAGGGGGCGATTGGCTACACCTTC	TRBJ1-2	TRBV7-2	-	TRBD1
CASSDPSGGDTEAFF	TGCGCCAGCAGTGATCCCTCTGGGGGGGACACTGAAGCTTTCTTT	TRBJ1-1	TRBV10-2	once	-